These 27 T cell receptor beta chains were all obtained from the same sample, sequenced in a study of response to subunit inactivated influenza vaccine. TCRdb ran MiXCR on the RT-PCR reads and lists one entry per CDR3 protein. The sample yields hundreds of thousands of distinct CDR3 sequences, about 15% seen once. The starting material was PBMCs from blood, obtained 11 to 12 days after vaccination. These receptors came from a man between 45 and 60 years old who received an inactivated influenza vaccine.

The chain combines TRBV27 with TRBJ1-4; D perhaps matches TRBD1 (5 bases). The V gene lost 3 bases and the J gene lost 10 bases, with 15 bases spanning the gap. Germline CDR1 is MNHEY and CDR2 is SMNVEV (reference sequence). There are 14 residues in the CDR3. CDR3: CASSFLGRTGKLFF. As DNA, the CDR3 is TGTGCCAGCAGTTTTTTGGGGCGGACTGGAAAACTGTTTTTT. Based on the CDR3 plus reference TRBV27 and TRBJ1-4, the full variable domain is EAQVTQNPRYLITVTGKKLTVTCSQNMNHEYMSWYRQDPGLGLRQIYYSMNVEVTDKGDVPEGYKVSRKEKRNFPLILESPSPNQTSLYFCASSFLGRTGKLFFGSGTQLSVL.

This rearrangement joins TRBV19 to TRBJ2-7; 7 bases match TRBD1. CDR3 size: 13 residues. Germline V gives CDR1 LNHDA, CDR2 SQIVND (reference sequence). V lost 6 bases and J lost 0; bases outside the gene matches: 2. CDR3 residues: CASSGQASYEQYF. The CDR3 coding sequence is TGTGCCAGTAGCGGACAGGCCTCCTACGAGCAGTACTTC.

This clonotype occurred a few times. This chain joins TRBV4-3 and TRBJ2-5, with a possible D match to TRBD2 (6 bases). The V gene's germline CDR1 is LGHNA and CDR2 YSLEER. The CDR3 extends over 15 amino acids. V lost 0 bases and J lost 10, with 18 bases in between. The CDR3 bases are TGCGCCAGCAGCCAAGATTGGGGGGACGGGGTTGTCCAGTACTTC. Translated: CASSQDWGDGVVQYF.

V gene TRBV5-1 combines with J gene TRBJ1-4; D is possibly TRBD1 (5 bases). The CDR3 is 14 amino acids. Trimming stripped 4 bases from V and 4 bases from J, with 11 bases between. Germline V CDR1 and CDR2: SGHRS, YFSETQ. The CDR3 DNA sequence: TGCGCCAGCAGCCCGGACACACGTAATGAAAAACTGTTTTTT. Protein product: CASSPDTRNEKLFF.

This clonotype was observed a handful of times. The J gene is TRBJ2-1, the V gene TRBV28, with 9 bases that match TRBD2. This CDR3 is built from 13 residues. V lost 1 base to trimming and J lost 15 bases; unmatched junction nucleotides: 7. Per germline, CDR1 MDHEN and CDR2 SYDVKM. DNA of the CDR3: TGTGCCAGCAGTTTATTAAGCGGGAGGAATTTGTTCTTC. It is translated as CASSLLSGRNLFF.

This clonotype was picked up one time. V is TRBV9 and J is TRBJ1-5; D gene unclear. Trimming shortened V by 0 bases and J by 8 bases, and 15 bases separated the two germline ends. The CDR3 sequence is 15 residues long. Germline assignment: CDR1 SGDLS and CDR2 YYNGEE. CDR3 loop: CASSVEAGVGEPQHF. The CDR3 nucleotides read TGTGCCAGCAGCGTAGAGGCAGGCGTCGGGGAGCCCCAGCATTTT.

V is TRBV14 and J is TRBJ2-7; TRBD2 might be the D (6 bases). This CDR3 has 15 amino acids. From germline, CDR1 is SGHDN and CDR2 FVKESK. Trimming cost V 4 bases and J 1 base, with 14 bases left between them. CDR3 loop: CASSPSYAGSYEQYF. The CDR3 DNA reads as TGTGCCAGCAGCCCTTCCTACGCGGGATCCTACGAGCAGTACTTC.

This clonotype was detected only a few times. The germline gene is not matched at one end of the junction; a read error may be the cause. The V gene is TRBV5-5, the J gene TRBJ1-1, with D maybe TRBD1 (5 bases). CDR3 length: 15 amino acids. Germline CDR1 reads SGHKS; CDR2 reads YYEKEE (reference sequence). The chain's CDR3 is CASSFGGRTNTESFF. The CDR3 DNA reads TGTGCCAGCAGCTTTGGGGGACGGACGAACACTGAATCTTTCTTT. Supplemented by reference TRBV5-5 and TRBJ1-1, the full variable domain reads DAGVTQSPTHLIKTRGQQVTLRCSPISGHKSVSWYQQVLGQGPQFIFQYYEKEERGRGNFPDRFSARQFPNYSSELNVNALLLGDSALYLCASSFGGRTNTESFFGQGTRLTVV.

This clonotype was counted only a few times. The chain carries TRBV20-1 and TRBJ2-7; 10 nucleotides agree with TRBD1. Germline-derived CDR1 and CDR2 are DFQATT and SNEGSKA (reference sequence). V shed 6 bases and J 5 bases; nucleotides not matched to a gene: 10. The CDR3 spans 14 residues. CDR3 protein: CSADPGQGSHEQYF. The CDR3 DNA reads as TGCAGTGCAGATCCGGGACAGGGGTCCCACGAGCAGTACTTC.

This clonotype has ten or more counts. The V and J genes are TRBV5-5 and TRBJ1-4; D perhaps matches TRBD1 (6 bases). This CDR3 is 15 amino acids long. Per germline, CDR1 SGHKS and CDR2 YYEKEE (reference sequence). The V gene lost 4 bases and the J gene lost 2 bases, with 12 bases spanning the gap. In DNA, the CDR3 is TGTGCCAGCAGCAACCACAGGGCCACTAATGAAAAACTGTTTTTT. Amino acid sequence: CASSNHRATNEKLFF.

Many counts were recorded for this clonotype. This sequence joins TRBV29-1 and TRBJ2-1; no clear D gene. Trimming shortened V by 7 bases and J by 3 bases, and 10 bases separated the two germline ends. From germline, CDR1 is SQVTM and CDR2 ANQGSEA. The CDR3 sequence is 12 residues long. The CDR3 loop is CSADQDYNEQFF. The CDR3 bases are TGCAGCGCAGACCAAGACTACAATGAGCAGTTCTTC.

The J gene is TRBJ2-2, the V gene TRBV4-1; D gene uncertain. From germline, CDR1 is MGHRA and CDR2 YSYEKL. The CDR3 is made up of 14 amino acids. Trimming pared 4 bases from V and 4 bases from J, leaving 10 bases between. The CDR3 loop reads CASSRVRVTGELFF. CDR3 nucleotides: TGCGCCAGCAGCCGCGTTCGTGTCACCGGGGAGCTGTTTTTT.

This clonotype was detected a few times. This chain joins TRBV11-2 and TRBJ2-7; tentative D call: TRBD1 (6 bases). The ends were cut back, 5 bases at V and 0 bases at J, with 14 bases in the middle. CDR3 length equals 15 residues. In germline, CDR1 is SGHAT, CDR2 FQNNGV. The CDR3 spells CASSGLGQSSYEQYF. The CDR3 DNA reads TGTGCCAGCAGCGGCCTTGGACAGAGCTCCTACGAGCAGTACTTC.

The chain links TRBV21-1 to TRBJ1-2; TRBD1 is the table's D call and was not checked against the DNA. TRBV21-1 is described as a pseudogene. This CDR3 contains 14 residues. CDR3 nucleotide sequence: TGTGCCGAACCGAAATTAGACAGGGTCTATGGCTACACCTTC. Its translation: CAEPKLDRVYGYTF.

This CDR3 is CASSPYQGRSYEQYF. CDR3 in DNA: TGTGCCAGCAGCCCTTACCAGGGAAGGTCCTACGAGCAGTACTTC. This chain uses TRBV9 with TRBJ2-7; TRBD1 might be the D (5 bases). Germline assignment: CDR1 SGDLS and CDR2 YYNGEE. The ends were cut back, 4 bases at V and 1 base at J, with 15 bases in the middle. The CDR3 totals 15 residues. The variable domain in full, with the rest retrieved from reference TRBV9 and TRBJ2-7, is DSGVTQTPKHLITATGQRVTLRCSPRSGDLSVYWYQQSLDQGLQFLIQYYNGEERAKGNILERFSAQQFPDLHSELNLSSLELGDSALYFCASSPYQGRSYEQYFGPGTRLTVT.

The chain is built from TRBV4-3 and TRBJ2-2; no definite D call. The length of the CDR3 is 14 residues. CDR1 and CDR2 (germline): LGHNA, YSLEER. Trimming took off 2 bases at V and 0 bases at J, with 4 bases between the two ends. The CDR3 loop is CASSQLSNTGELFF. The CDR3, as DNA: TGCGCCAGCAGCCAACTGTCGAACACCGGGGAGCTGTTTTTT.

The chain recombines TRBV23-1 with TRBJ2-6, with 7 bases matching TRBD1. TRBV23-1 has ORF status, its function being uncertain. This CDR3 is 17 amino acids long. Trimming at V came to 6 bases and at J to 4 bases, leaving 12 bases not matched to a gene. CDR3 nucleotide sequence: TGCGCCAGCAGACCCACCGACAGGGCGAGCGGGGCCAACGTCCTGACTTTC. Its protein is CASRPTDRASGANVLTF.

V is TRBV20-1 and J is TRBJ2-3; D remains unclear. The germline V gene encodes CDR1 DFQATT and CDR2 SNEGSKA (reference sequence). The CDR3 has 16 residues. V lost 6 bases and J lost 1, with 20 bases in between. The CDR3 DNA sequence: TGCAGTGCCAGCCCCCCCCAGGTCCGCGGCACAGATACGCAGTATTTT. As protein: CSASPPQVRGTDTQYF.

The chain carries TRBV29-1 and TRBJ1-2; the D is unclear. Germline V gives CDR1 SQVTM, CDR2 ANQGSEA. The length of the CDR3 is 12 residues. Trimming removed 7 bases at V and 4 bases at J, with 13 bases between. The CDR3 sequence: CSAGGGIYGYTF. CDR3 nucleotide sequence: TGCAGCGCCGGCGGTGGGATCTATGGCTACACCTTC.

The chain joins TRBV15 to TRBJ2-7, with 7 bases lining up with TRBD1. In germline, CDR1 is LNHNV, CDR2 YYDKDF (reference sequence). The CDR3 sequence is 15 residues long. Germline trimming cut 5 bases from V and 3 bases from J; bases unmatched to any gene: 10. The CDR3 loop reads CATSGGRGRNYEQYF. In DNA, the CDR3 is TGTGCCACCAGCGGAGGTAGGGGGCGAAACTACGAGCAGTACTTC.

V is TRBV20-1 and J is TRBJ2-7; D is unclear. This CDR3 has 11 residues. Germline CDR1 DFQATT, CDR2 SNEGSKA (reference sequence). V lost 3 bases and J lost 5, with 8 bases in between. CDR3 region: CSASSSHEQYF. CDR3 DNA: TGCAGTGCTAGCTCCAGCCACGAGCAGTACTTC.

This clonotype was seen many times. The chain recombines TRBV3-1 with TRBJ1-1, with 7 bases matching TRBD1. This CDR3 contains 14 residues. The trim removed 1 base at V and 5 bases at J, leaving 4 bases unmatched. CDR1 is LGHDT, CDR2 YNNKEL, per germline (reference sequence). The CDR3 is CASSQGQGGTEAFF. In DNA form, the CDR3 reads TGTGCCAGCAGCCAAGGGCAGGGGGGGACTGAAGCTTTCTTT. The full variable domain, its missing parts supplied by reference TRBV3-1 and TRBJ1-1, is DTAVSQTPKYLVTQMGNDKSIKCEQNLGHDTMYWYKQDSKKFLKIMFSYNNKELIINETVPNRFSPKSPDKAHLNLHINSLELGDSAVYFCASSQGQGGTEAFFGQGTRLTVV.

This clonotype was detected only a few times. The chain recombines TRBV28 with TRBJ2-7, with 11 bases that match TRBD2. The germline CDR1 and CDR2 sequences are MDHEN and SYDVKM. The CDR3 extends over 14 amino acids. With V trimmed by 6 bases and J by 3 bases, 4 bases remained unmatched. The CDR3 is CASRTTSGDYEQYF. CDR3 sequence (DNA): TGTGCCAGCAGAACGACTAGCGGGGACTACGAGCAGTACTTC.

This chain connects TRBV4-2 to TRBJ2-7; 7 bases match TRBD1. V shed 1 base and J 2 bases; nucleotides not matched to a gene: 8. Germline CDR1 reads LGHNA; CDR2 reads YNFKEQ. This CDR3 is built from 16 residues. The chain's CDR3 is CASSQGIRDSPYEQYF. CDR3 sequence (DNA): TGTGCCAGCAGCCAAGGGATTCGGGACAGCCCCTACGAGCAGTACTTC.

V and J are TRBV7-9 and TRBJ1-6; D perhaps matches TRBD1 (5 bases). Germline V lookup: CDR1 SEHNR, CDR2 FQNEAQ (reference sequence). Deletions cut 3 bases from V and 5 bases from J, with 8 bases between. This CDR3 comprises 14 residues. The CDR3 region is CASSFSRDNSPLHF. CDR3 nucleotide sequence: TGTGCCAGCAGCTTTTCCAGGGATAATTCACCCCTCCACTTT.

The chain employs TRBV12-3 or TRBV12-4 and TRBJ2-3; TRBD2 matches at 11 bases. The CDR3 covers 15 residues. V lost 5 bases to trimming and J lost 6 bases; unmatched junction nucleotides: 7. The chain's CDR3 is CASSPTSGVQDTQYF. CDR3 DNA sequence: TGTGCCAGCAGTCCGACTAGCGGGGTACAGGATACGCAGTATTTT.

This clonotype was detected only a few times. In DNA form, the CDR3 reads TGTGCCAGCAGTTTGTACGGCCAGGGGGTTGGGACCGGGGAGCTGTTTTTT. Protein: CASSLYGQGVGTGELFF. The chain is built from TRBV28 and TRBJ2-2, with 7 nucleotides matching TRBD1. Looked up from germline, CDR1 is MDHEN and CDR2 is SYDVKM. The J segment lost 5 bases and the V segment lost 3 bases, leaving 12 bases of the junction unmatched. The CDR3 runs to 17 residues.